This TCR beta chain was documented in a study of blood T cells in healthy people across ages (dated by TCRdb to between 2014 and 2016). At the level of the whole study: In model experiments, roughly one uniquely barcoded TCR beta cDNA molecule per two T cells was captured by template switching. The donors were divided into four age groups: young (average around 16 years), middle-aged (about 39), aged (around 67) and long-lived (around 80). Age-related changes in TCR beta repertoire diversity were measured in the study by deep sequencing normalized with unique cDNA molecular identifiers. Two additional independent replicas of 1 million unique cDNA reads from the same blood draw were analyzed for two donors (one aged 18 to 30 and one aged 80 or older). Results the study describes overall, beyond this receptor: Observed TCR beta diversity per million T cells fell roughly linearly with age, and a significant reduction was already apparent by age around 40. There was a strong correlation between observed TCR beta diversity and the percentage of naive T cells measured by flow cytometry. Since profiling was done on bulk unsorted PBMCs, naive and antigen-experienced compartments could not be conclusively compared. Because donor CMV infection status was unknown, age-related changes in expanded clonotypes were potentially confounded. Estimates of total diversity based on one million sequenced T cells were regarded as lower bounds and as underestimates. Compared with the aged group, the long-lived group had more naive CD4+ T cells, fewer expanded clones and increased TCR diversity, a pattern suggesting age selection.

This clonotype was seen more than once but under ten times. The antigen this receptor binds is unknown. No base quality information exists; no much larger clone differs at one position. The approximately 39 donors, aged roughly 6 to 95 years, were systemically healthy Caucasian individuals from Russia. Each donor gave 8.5 to 10 milliliters of peripheral blood, collected into EDTA-treated Vacutainer tubes. Ficoll-Paque density-gradient centrifugation was used to isolate PBMCs, with at least 6.5 million per sample. Total RNA, at least 5 micrograms per sample, was extracted from PBMCs with Trizol reagent. Naive CD45RAhigh/CD27high T cell percentages were measured by flow cytometry on a PBMC aliquot from every donor. Taken from cysteine to phenylalanine, the CDR3 has 14 residues. The only DNA kept is the CDR3, 42 bases in frame from the first base. Library preparation was by 5' RACE. Sequenced using an Illumina HiSeq 2500. A second PCR of roughly 7 to 11 cycles was performed with a sample-barcoded 5' primer and a J-beta primer mix. A template-switch 5' adaptor carrying 12 random nucleotides introduced a unique molecular identifier onto each TCR beta cDNA molecule. Each sample yielded at least 2.5 million CDR3-containing paired-end reads. All of the RNA was converted into first-strand cDNA using the Mint cDNA synthesis kit, with a TRBC-specific oligonucleotide serving as the primer. Following uracil-DNA glycosylase treatment, all cDNA underwent a first 18-cycle PCR with the universal primers M1SS and BC2_uni_R. The study's processing was this. For normalization, 1 million high-quality reads were randomly selected from each sample, with every read carrying a distinct molecular identifier. Reads with shared molecular identifiers were discarded instead of being binned into consensus sequences. CDR3 identification, clonotype clustering and error correction used MiTCR with a Q25 quality threshold and the strictest error-elimination algorithm. Lower-bound total TCR beta diversity was estimated with a nonparametric unseen species model using Euler transformation. Starting from the raw public reads, TCRdb applied fastp trimming at Q25, assembled clones with MiXCR and retained in-frame beta chains. Each CDR3 protein gets just one entry, which takes the most common genes and DNA from the rows behind it. The V and J calls here are based on TCRdb, not the publication. The sample table contains 800,000 or so distinct CDR3 sequences; only one count was recorded for approximately 25% of them. The ten top clones hold around 3.6% of the sample.

These records were also assigned to another study, of T cells of mothers and their children. As that second study puts it: Nine systemically healthy Caucasian individuals, comprising three mothers and their six children, were included as donors. cDNA synthesis consumed the entire amount of extracted RNA, loaded at 1.5 ug RNA in each 15 ul reaction. Sample barcodes and 2-4 random nucleotides were added via the M1S primer in the second PCR. Each mother yielded over 10 million TCR beta CDR3 reads and each child some 3 million reads. TCR recombination output is similarly shaped by thymic selection in related and unrelated pairs, with a minor effect exerted by inherited differences. Related mother-child pairs always showed normalized repertoire overlap that was slightly higher than in unrelated mother-child pairs, though the difference was never significant. No persistent microchimeric T cell clones were detected, at a sensitivity of approximately 100 clones per million clonotypes. To look for features that set related mother-child pairs apart from unrelated individuals, the researchers ran deep NGS to compare the TCR beta repertoires of mothers and children. On average, the children were around 11 +/- 4 years old, while the mothers were about 40 +/- 4 years old. After adapters were ligated using NEBNext reagents, the libraries underwent 100+100 nt paired-end sequencing on an Illumina HiSeq 2000. To prevent cross-contamination, the mother and child libraries were prepared a month apart and were sequenced in separate runs. Each donor had between about 450,000 and 2,200,000 distinct TCR beta clonotypes identified. Naive TCR beta clonotypes were estimated from low-frequency clonotypes matched to each donor's FACS-determined naive share, without sorting.

Recombination connected TRBV12-3 or TRBV12-4 to TRBJ2-1, with a tentative D gene TRBD1 over 6 matching bases. Gene TRBJ2-7 matches the end of the DNA better, so the J call may be wrong. Specimen: blood. The clonotype was recovered from a boy aged 5-17 years in good health. The CDR3 here reads CASSLFRTEYEQYF. The sequenced DNA is TGTGCCAGCAGTTTATTTAGGACAGAGTACGAGCAGTACTTC.